The sequence of this T cell receptor beta chain was determined in a study of Graves' ophthalmopathy and Graves' hyperthyroidism. Overall study: Samples of peripheral blood were obtained at initial diagnosis, prior to treatment of any kind. General study findings and limits: Using 13 signatures, a model distinguished ophthalmopathy from stable hyperthyroidism, reaching around 90% sensitivity and 81.08% specificity. Predictions made by the model for ophthalmopathy progression reached 70.59% sensitivity and almost 75% specificity. Thyroid clonotypes that were expanded above 0.001 frequency mostly also appeared in blood.

As concerns this clonotype: What it binds is not known.

There are 15 residues in the CDR3. The V gene's germline CDR1 is SQVTM and CDR2 ANQGSEA. Researchers took RNA transcripts and amplified TCR beta CDR3 regions from them. After a first-round RT-PCR with HTBI primers, a second-round multiplex PCR was run. TCRdb re-called the multiplex PCR reads through MiXCR, storing one row per CDR3 protein. The table lists about 700,000 distinct CDR3 sequences, about two fifths of them singletons. The sequencing sample was made of peripheral blood. The V call is TRBV29-1, the J call TRBJ2-2, with TRBD1 matching over 9 bases. The clonotype originates from an adult man with Graves' ophthalmopathy. The CDR3 here is CSQGQGGASSVGLFF. In nucleotides, the CDR3 is TGCAGTCAGGGACAGGGAGGGGCGTCGTCAGTTGGGCTGTTTTTT.